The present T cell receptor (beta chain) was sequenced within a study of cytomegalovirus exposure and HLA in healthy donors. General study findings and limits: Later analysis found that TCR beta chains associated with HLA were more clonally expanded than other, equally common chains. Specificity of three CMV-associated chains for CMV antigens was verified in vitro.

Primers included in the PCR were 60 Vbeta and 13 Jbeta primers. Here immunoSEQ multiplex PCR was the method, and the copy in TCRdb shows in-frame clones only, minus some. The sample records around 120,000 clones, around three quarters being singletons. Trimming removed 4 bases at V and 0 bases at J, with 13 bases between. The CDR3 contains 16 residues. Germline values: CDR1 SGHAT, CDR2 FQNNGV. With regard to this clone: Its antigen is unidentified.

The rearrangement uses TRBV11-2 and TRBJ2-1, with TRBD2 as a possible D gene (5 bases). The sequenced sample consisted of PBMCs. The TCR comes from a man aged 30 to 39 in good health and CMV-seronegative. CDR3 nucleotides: TGTGCCAGCAGCTCAACTAGTCCCATCTCCTACAATGAGCAGTTCTTC. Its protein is CASSSTSPISYNEQFF.